Following are 11 T cell receptor beta chains from one sample sequenced in a study of blood T cell repertoires in COVID-19. The protocol was immunoSEQ multiplex PCR, while the TCRdb copy is restricted to in-frame clones and leaves out a portion. The profile shows about 200,000 clones, approximately 90% of them singletons. The sequenced material came from PBMCs or T cells enriched from blood (not recorded which). Receptors originate from a man aged 25 to 45 who had recovered from COVID-19.

This clone has a handful of counts. J is TRBJ1-5 and V is TRBV11-2; 8 positions match TRBD1. In germline, CDR1 is SGHAT, CDR2 FQNNGV. The J segment lost 3 bases and the V segment lost 5 bases, leaving 6 bases of the junction unmatched. The CDR3 length is 15 residues. CDR3 coding DNA: TGTGCCAGCAGCGTTTCAGGGGGCCCCAATCAGCCCCAGCATTTT. Translated: CASSVSGGPNQPQHF.

This clone has just a few counts. The V and J genes are TRBV5-1 and TRBJ2-1; TRBD1 might be the D (5 bases). V was trimmed by 2 bases and J by 6 bases, leaving 12 bases between them. This CDR3 is built from 14 residues. Germline assignment: CDR1 SGHRS and CDR2 YFSETQ. CDR3 region: CASSLTRVFNEQFF. The CDR3 bases are TGCGCCAGCAGCTTAACCAGGGTCTTCAATGAGCAGTTCTTC.

The rearrangement uses TRBV24-1 and TRBJ2-5; 8 positions agree with TRBD1. After removal of 4 bases from V and 5 bases from J, the junction contained 8 bases not matched to a gene. The germline gives CDR1 KGHDR, CDR2 SFDVKD. The CDR3 is 15 residues long. Written as DNA, the CDR3 is TGTGCCACCAGTGACCCCCAGGGGGCGCAGGAGACCCAGTACTTC. This codes for CATSDPQGAQETQYF.

The chain links TRBV5-4 to TRBJ1-3; D gene ambiguous. Trimming took off 3 bases at V and 7 bases at J, with 20 bases between the two ends. The germline gives CDR1 SGHNT, CDR2 YYREEE (reference sequence). The CDR3 covers 16 residues. CDR3 nucleotides: TGTGCCAGCAGCTCGGGGTCAACGCACGCGGCTAACACCATATATTTT. Protein sequence: CASSSGSTHAANTIYF.

This clone was recorded a few times. The rearrangement joins TRBV7-2 to TRBJ1-1; D is undetermined. Germline V CDR1 and CDR2: SGHTA, FQGNSA. V lost 5 bases, J lost 4 bases, and 11 bases lay in between. This CDR3 has 13 residues. CDR3 residues: CASSTMPSTEAFF. The CDR3 DNA is TGTGCCAGCAGCACGATGCCGAGCACTGAAGCTTTCTTT.

CDR3 DNA: TGTGCCAGCAGTTCGAACAGGGGGGCCATATATTTT. Its translation: CASSSNRGAIYF. The chain links TRBV12-3 or TRBV12-4 to TRBJ1-3, with 8 bases lining up with TRBD1. V shed 4 bases and J 11 bases; nucleotides not matched to a gene: 4. The CDR3 runs 12 residues.

This rearrangement joins TRBV28 to TRBJ1-4; the match to TRBD1 covers 9 bases. The CDR3 is 15 amino acids. Losses at the gene ends were 6 bases for V and 4 bases for J; bases not matched to a gene: 6. CDR1 and CDR2 (germline): MDHEN, SYDVKM. In nucleotides, the CDR3 is TGTGCCAGCAGCGAATCGGGACAGGGTAATGAAAAACTGTTTTTT. As protein: CASSESGQGNEKLFF. Based on the CDR3 plus reference TRBV28 and TRBJ1-4, the full variable domain is DVKVTQSSRYLVKRTGEKVFLECVQDMDHENMFWYRQDPGLGLRLIYFSYDVKMKEKGDIPEGYSVSREKKERFSLILESASTNQTSMYLCASSESGQGNEKLFFGSGTQLSVL.

The chain links TRBV6-5 to TRBJ1-5; 7 bases are a match to TRBD1. Germline CDR1 reads MNHEY; CDR2 reads SVGAGI. Trimming cost V 6 bases and J 4 bases; bases outside gene matches: 3. The CDR3 runs 13 residues. The CDR3 DNA follows: TGTGCCAGCAGAAAGGACAGGAATCAGCCCCAGCATTTT. Translating it yields CASRKDRNQPQHF.

Note on this clone: This specimen includes other DNA sequences encoding the same CDR3. The chain uses TRBV6-5 and TRBJ2-3; D is perhaps TRBD2 (6 bases). The V gene's germline CDR1 is MNHEY and CDR2 SVGAGI. The CDR3 has 14 residues. Trimming removed 2 bases at V and 1 base at J, with 7 bases between. The CDR3 sequence: CASSYGGGTDTQYF. The CDR3 nucleotides read TGTGCCAGCAGTTACGGAGGGGGCACAGATACGCAGTATTTT.

For this clone: In the same sample, other DNA sequences code for this CDR3. The J gene is TRBJ2-7, the V gene TRBV4-3, with a tentative D call TRBD2 (5 bases). This CDR3 is built from 14 residues. Trimming stripped 0 bases from V and 1 base from J, with 7 bases between. Germline CDR1 and CDR2: LGHNA and YSLEER. CDR3 in amino acids: CASSQDRGSYEQYF. CDR3 nucleotide sequence: TGCGCCAGCAGCCAAGATCGAGGGTCCTACGAGCAGTACTTC.

CDR3 nucleotides: TGTGCCAGCAGCTCCCGGACGGGACTAGCATACAATGAGCAGTTCTTC. Translating gives CASSSRTGLAYNEQFF. The rearrangement links TRBV7-2 to TRBJ2-1; TRBD2 aligns across 9 bases. With V trimmed by 4 bases and J by 4 bases, 8 bases remained unmatched. Looked up from germline, CDR1 is SGHTA and CDR2 is FQGNSA. This CDR3 region has 16 residues.